A single sample gave rise to the 15 T cell receptor beta chains below, sequenced in a study of siplizumab effects on memory and regulatory T cells (dated 2019 in TCRdb). Library prep was done by the immunoSEQ multiplex PCR assay. Entries here come from immuneACCESS through TCRdb and include only in-frame sequences with V and J called. Some clones fail to appear in such tables; in the studies checked, an unresolved V gene covers under half of the shortfall, and the cause of the remainder is unknown. The sample table shows about 91,000 clones, and approximately 93% are seen once. 5% to 7% of the sample is held by the ten biggest clonotypes. Sequenced: CD8+ T cells sorted from blood. The source is a human donor in good health.

The genes are TRBV30 and TRBJ1-5; D may be TRBD1 (6 bases). Per germline, CDR1 GTSNPN and CDR2 SVGIG (reference sequence). The CDR3 consists of 14 residues. Trimming cost V 0 bases and J 7 bases, with 13 bases left between them. CDR3 DNA: TGTGCCTGGAGTGTAGGGGGGGCCGGACAGCCCCAGCATTTT. Protein: CAWSVGGAGQPQHF.

This chain connects TRBV5-6 to TRBJ1-5; D not resolved. The V gene's germline CDR1 is SGHDT and CDR2 YYEEEE. CDR3 length: 14 amino acids. V was shortened by 3 bases and J by 1 base, with 8 bases between the two germline ends. The CDR3, as DNA: TGTGCCAGCAGCTCTATACAGAGCAATCAGCCCCAGCATTTT. This codes for CASSSIQSNQPQHF.

The CDR3 DNA sequence: TGTGCCAGCAGCCCGGGGACCTCTGGAAACACCATATATTTT. Amino acid sequence: CASSPGTSGNTIYF. This rearrangement joins TRBV7-9 to TRBJ1-3; tentatively, D is TRBD1 (5 bases). Per the germline V gene, CDR1 is SEHNR and CDR2 is FQNEAQ (reference sequence). The CDR3 contains 14 residues. Trimming left V 5 bases short and J 0 bases short, with 8 bases between.

This rearrangement joins TRBV13 to TRBJ2-3, with D uncertain. Germline values: CDR1 PRHDT, CDR2 FYEKMQ (reference sequence). This CDR3 is built from 14 residues. The V end lost 1 base, the J end lost 8 bases, and 13 bases lay between the germline ends. The CDR3 DNA reads as TGTGCCAGCAGCTTAGCGTCTGCAGTAGGTACGCAGTATTTT. It is translated as CASSLASAVGTQYF.

With respect to this clone: A read error may account for a junction end that differs from germline. The rearrangement joins TRBV2 to TRBJ1-5; D gene unclear. The CDR3 runs 14 residues. Germline values: CDR1 SNHLY, CDR2 FYNNEI. In nucleotides, the CDR3 is TGTGTCAGCAACGGCAAATATAGCAATCAGCCCCAGCATTTT. Encoded protein: CVSNGKYSNQPQHF.

The genes are TRBV6-5 and TRBJ1-4; maybe TRBD1 (6 bases). V lost 0 bases and J lost 7, with 12 bases in between. Per germline, CDR1 MNHEY and CDR2 SVGAGI. The CDR3 extends over 15 amino acids. The CDR3 loop reads CASSYSGGDGEKLFF. In nucleotides, the CDR3 is TGTGCCAGCAGTTACTCCGGGGGCGACGGTGAAAAACTGTTTTTT.

J is TRBJ2-7 and V is TRBV4-3; D is undetermined. The length of the CDR3 is 16 residues. Germline V gene lookup returns CDR1 LGHNA and CDR2 YSLEER. V gave up 0 bases and J gave up 2 bases, with 14 bases separating them. CDR3 sequence (DNA): TGCGCCAGCAGCCAAGATGTACGGAACCCCACCTACGAGCAGTACTTC. Translated, it gives CASSQDVRNPTYEQYF.

The chain recombines TRBV6-5 with TRBJ2-5; maybe TRBD2 (6 bases). V was shortened by 0 bases and J by 2 bases, with 13 bases between the two germline ends. CDR3 length equals 16 residues. Looked up from germline, CDR1 is MNHEY and CDR2 is SVGAGI. CDR3 residues: CASSYSGSGAQETQYF. DNA for the CDR3: TGTGCCAGCAGTTACTCGGGTAGCGGAGCTCAAGAGACCCAGTACTTC.

The rearrangement uses TRBV6-1 and TRBJ2-7, with D uncertain. CDR1 is MNHNS and CDR2 is SASEGT in the germline V gene. V was trimmed by 3 bases and J by 6 bases, leaving 9 bases between them. CDR3 length: 12 amino acids. The CDR3 loop reads CASSDGPVEQYF. The DNA of the CDR3 is TGTGCCAGCAGTGACGGGCCGGTCGAGCAGTACTTC.

The V gene is TRBV13, the J gene TRBJ2-7; 10 bases are a match to TRBD1. From germline, CDR1 is PRHDT and CDR2 FYEKMQ (reference sequence). Unmatched junction bases numbered 6, after V lost 6 bases and J lost 4 bases. The CDR3 has 14 amino acids. The CDR3 DNA sequence: TGTGCCAGCAGTGAGGGACAGGGGAGGTACGAGCAGTACTTC. It yields the protein CASSEGQGRYEQYF.

The chain links TRBV6-4 to TRBJ2-1; 10 nucleotides align to TRBD1. Germline assignment: CDR1 MRHNA and CDR2 SNTAGT. V shed 4 bases and J 3 bases; nucleotides not matched to a gene: 0. This CDR3 is 14 amino acids long. CDR3 sequence (DNA): TGTGCCAGCAGTGGGACAGGGGGCTACAATGAGCAGTTCTTC. Protein: CASSGTGGYNEQFF.

The CDR3 bases are TGTGCCAGCTCACCACTTCAGATCTCCTACGAGCAGTACTTC. This translates into CASSPLQISYEQYF. The rearrangement uses TRBV18 and TRBJ2-7; D remains ambiguous. With 1 base removed from V and 0 bases from J, the gap between germline ends came to 7 bases. From germline, CDR1 is KGHSH and CDR2 LQKENI. The CDR3 has 14 residues.

CDR3 protein: CSGFATGNTIYF. CDR3 DNA sequence: TGCAGCGGCTTTGCTACTGGAAACACCATATATTTT. V is TRBV29-1 and J is TRBJ1-3; D not resolved. V was shortened by 7 bases and J by 2 bases, with 9 bases between the two germline ends. Germline lookup yields CDR1 SQVTM and CDR2 ANQGSEA. The CDR3 sequence is 12 residues long.

This clone was picked up a small number of times. The V and J genes are TRBV30 and TRBJ1-1; D not certain. The ends were cut back, 2 bases at V and 6 bases at J, with 16 bases in the middle. The CDR3 consists of 14 residues. Germline V gives CDR1 GTSNPN, CDR2 SVGIG (reference sequence). CDR3 bases: TGTGCCTGGAGTCCCGGCGTCCCTGGGGCTGAAGCTTTCTTT. Translating gives CAWSPGVPGAEAFF.

V usage is TRBV30 and J usage is TRBJ2-7; a possible D gene is TRBD1 (6 bases). The CDR3 has 13 amino acids. The germline V gene has CDR1 GTSNPN and CDR2 SVGIG (reference sequence). Trimming removed 2 bases from V and 7 bases from J, with 15 bases in between. The CDR3 loop reads CAWSFLQGTEQYF. CDR3 DNA: TGTGCCTGGAGTTTTTTACAGGGTACGGAGCAGTACTTC.